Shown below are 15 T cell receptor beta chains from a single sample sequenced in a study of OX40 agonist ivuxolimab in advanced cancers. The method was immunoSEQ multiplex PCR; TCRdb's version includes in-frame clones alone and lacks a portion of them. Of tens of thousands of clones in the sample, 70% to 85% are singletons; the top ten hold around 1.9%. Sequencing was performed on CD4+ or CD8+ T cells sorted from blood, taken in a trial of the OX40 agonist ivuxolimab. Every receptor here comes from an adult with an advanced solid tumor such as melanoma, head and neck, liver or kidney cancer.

In DNA, the CDR3 is TGTGCCAGCCGGTTTTGGGGGAGGCAAGAAGCTTTCTTT. It translates to CASRFWGRQEAFF. The chain recombines TRBV5-4 with TRBJ1-1; weak D call: TRBD1 (5 bases). From germline, CDR1 is SGHNT and CDR2 YYREEE (reference sequence). V was shortened by 7 bases and J by 8 bases, with 18 bases between the two germline ends. The CDR3 totals 13 residues.

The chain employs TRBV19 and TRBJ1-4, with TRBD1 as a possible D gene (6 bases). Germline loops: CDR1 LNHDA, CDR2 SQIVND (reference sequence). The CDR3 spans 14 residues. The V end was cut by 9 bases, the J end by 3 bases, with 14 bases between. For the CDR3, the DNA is TGTGCCAGCCGCGGACAGACTGCTAATGAAAAACTGTTTTTT. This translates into CASRGQTANEKLFF.

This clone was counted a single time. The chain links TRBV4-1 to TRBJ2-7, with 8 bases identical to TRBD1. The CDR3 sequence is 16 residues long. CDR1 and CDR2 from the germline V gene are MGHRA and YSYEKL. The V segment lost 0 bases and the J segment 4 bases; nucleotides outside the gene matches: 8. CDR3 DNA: TGCGCCAGCAGCCAAGATCCCCAGGGGGCTCAGTACGAGCAGTACTTC. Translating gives CASSQDPQGAQYEQYF.

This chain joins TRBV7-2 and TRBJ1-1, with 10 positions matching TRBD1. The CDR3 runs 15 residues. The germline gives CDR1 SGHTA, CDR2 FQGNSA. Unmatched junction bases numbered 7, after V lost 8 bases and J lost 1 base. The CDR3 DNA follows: TGTGCCAGCTCTTTGACAGGGGGCTGGAACACTGAAGCTTTCTTT. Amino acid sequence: CASSLTGGWNTEAFF.

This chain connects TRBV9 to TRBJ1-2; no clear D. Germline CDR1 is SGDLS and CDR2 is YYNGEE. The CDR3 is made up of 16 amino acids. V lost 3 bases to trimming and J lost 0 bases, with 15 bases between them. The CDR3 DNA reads TGTGCCAGCAGCGACCCCTCGGGCGGAGCTAACTATGGCTACACCTTC. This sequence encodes CASSDPSGGANYGYTF.

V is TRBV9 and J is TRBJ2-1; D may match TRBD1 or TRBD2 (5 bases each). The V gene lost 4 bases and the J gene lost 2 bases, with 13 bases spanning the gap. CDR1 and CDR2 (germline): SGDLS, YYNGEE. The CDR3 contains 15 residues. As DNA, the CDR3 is TGTGCCAGCAGCTCCGGGACGCTGGCCTACAATGAGCAGTTCTTC. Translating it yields CASSSGTLAYNEQFF.

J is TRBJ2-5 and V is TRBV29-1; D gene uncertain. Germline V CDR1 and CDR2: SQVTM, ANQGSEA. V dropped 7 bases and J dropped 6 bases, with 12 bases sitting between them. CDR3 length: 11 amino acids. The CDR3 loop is CSAGFRQTQYF. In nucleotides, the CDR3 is TGCAGCGCGGGCTTCAGGCAGACCCAGTACTTC. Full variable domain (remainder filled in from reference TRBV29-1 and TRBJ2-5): SAVISQKPSRDICQRGTSLTIQCQVDSQVTMMFWYRQQPGQSLTLIATANQGSEATYESGFVIDKFPISRPNLTFSTLTVSNMSPEDSSIYLCSAGFRQTQYFGPGTRLLVL.

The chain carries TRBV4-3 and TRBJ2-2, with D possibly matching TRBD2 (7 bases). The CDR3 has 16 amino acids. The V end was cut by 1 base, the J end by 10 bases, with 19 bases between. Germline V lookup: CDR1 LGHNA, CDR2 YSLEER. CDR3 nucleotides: TGCGCCAGCAGCCAAGTGCGGGCGGGGGCAGGAACGGAGCTGTTTTTT. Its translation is CASSQVRAGAGTELFF.

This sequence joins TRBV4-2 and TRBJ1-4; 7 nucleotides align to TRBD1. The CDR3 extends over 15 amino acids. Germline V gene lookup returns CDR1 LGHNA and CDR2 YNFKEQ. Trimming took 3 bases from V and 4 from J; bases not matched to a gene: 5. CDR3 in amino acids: CASSQPQGDNEKLFF. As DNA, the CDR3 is TGTGCCAGCAGCCAGCCCCAGGGGGATAATGAAAAACTGTTTTTT.

This CDR3 is CAISESTRGRGHEQFF. CDR3 sequence (DNA): TGTGCCATCAGTGAGTCGACTCGTGGTAGAGGGCATGAGCAGTTCTTC. This chain connects TRBV10-3 to TRBJ2-1; D may be TRBD2 (5 bases). Germline CDR1 ENHRY, CDR2 SYGVKD. The V and J ends lost 0 bases and 8 bases respectively, with 17 bases between them. The CDR3 is 16 amino acids.

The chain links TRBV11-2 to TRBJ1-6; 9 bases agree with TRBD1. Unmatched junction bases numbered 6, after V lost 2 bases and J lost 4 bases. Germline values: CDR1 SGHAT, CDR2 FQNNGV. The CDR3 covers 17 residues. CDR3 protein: CASSLRGQGFYNSPLHF. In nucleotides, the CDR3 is TGTGCCAGCAGCTTAAGGGGACAGGGCTTTTATAATTCACCCCTCCACTTT.

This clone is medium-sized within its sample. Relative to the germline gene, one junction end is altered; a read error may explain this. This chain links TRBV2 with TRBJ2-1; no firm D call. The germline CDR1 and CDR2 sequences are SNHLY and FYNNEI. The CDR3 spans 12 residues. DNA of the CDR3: TGTGCCAGCAGTGAGTCACACCTCATCGCACTCTTC. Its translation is CASSESHLIALF.

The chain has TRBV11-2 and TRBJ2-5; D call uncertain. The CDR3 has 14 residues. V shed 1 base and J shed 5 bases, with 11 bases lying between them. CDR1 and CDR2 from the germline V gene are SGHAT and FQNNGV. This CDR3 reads CASSLGLIGETQYF. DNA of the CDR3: TGTGCCAGCAGCTTAGGACTGATAGGCGAGACCCAGTACTTC. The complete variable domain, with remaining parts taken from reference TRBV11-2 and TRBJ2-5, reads EAGVAQSPRYKIIEKRQSVAFWCNPISGHATLYWYQQILGQGPKLLIQFQNNGVVDDSQLPKDRFSAERLKGVDSTLKIQPAKLEDSAVYLCASSLGLIGETQYFGPGTRLLVL.

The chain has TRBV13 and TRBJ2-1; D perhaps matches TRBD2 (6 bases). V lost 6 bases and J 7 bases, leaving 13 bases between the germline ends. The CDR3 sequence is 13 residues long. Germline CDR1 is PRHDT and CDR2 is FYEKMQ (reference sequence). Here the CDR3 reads CASSRVGGNEQFF. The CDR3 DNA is TGTGCCAGCAGTCGAGTCGGGGGAAATGAGCAGTTCTTC. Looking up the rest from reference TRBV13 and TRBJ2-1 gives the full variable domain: AAGVIQSPRHLIKEKRETATLKCYPIPRHDTVYWYQQGPGQDPQFLISFYEKMQSDKGSIPDRFSAQQFSDYHSELNMSSLELGDSALYFCASSRVGGNEQFFGPGTRLTVL.

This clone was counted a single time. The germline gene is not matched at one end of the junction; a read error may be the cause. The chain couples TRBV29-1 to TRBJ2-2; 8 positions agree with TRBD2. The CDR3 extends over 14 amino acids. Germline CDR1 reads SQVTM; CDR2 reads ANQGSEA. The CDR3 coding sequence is TGCAGTGTTGGTAAAGAGCGGGGGTCCGGGGAGCTGTTTTTT. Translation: CSVGKERGSGELFF.